Many counts were recorded for the clone carrying this T cell receptor beta chain. Graves' hyperthyroidism was deemed stable given no ophthalmopathy progression within 18 months. Orbital computed tomography and thyroid ultrasound, together with serum TRAb and thyroxine and clinical symptoms, were used for diagnoses. TCR beta CDR3 sequences were amplified from RNA transcripts. Researchers ran a first-round RT-PCR on the TCR CDR3 using the HTBI primer set. TCRdb independently ran MiXCR on the multiplex PCR reads; one entry per CDR3 protein. Of hundreds of thousands of distinct CDR3 sequences listed, 14% were seen once; the top ten hold 10% to 13%. This record belongs to a study of T cells in Graves' hyperthyroidism and ophthalmopathy. This CDR3 contains 14 residues. V was clipped by 6 bases and J by 9 bases; unmatched bases: 11. CDR1 is DFQATT and CDR2 is SNEGSKA in the germline V gene (reference sequence).

This rearrangement joins TRBV20-1 to TRBJ2-1, with 10 bases aligning to TRBD2. This receptor was identified in a woman aged 18-35 years with Graves' hyperthyroidism. Material for sequencing was blood. CDR3 sequence: CSARGSSGRGEQFF. The CDR3 region has the DNA TGCAGTGCCAGGGGGTCTAGCGGGAGAGGTGAGCAGTTCTTC.